The 9 T cell receptor beta chains below come from one sample, sequenced in a study of siplizumab effects on memory and regulatory T cells. Over a period of around six days at 37 degrees C, the mixed lymphocyte reaction cells were cocultured. The repertoire was sequenced with immunoSEQ multiplex PCR; TCRdb's copy has only in-frame clones and lacks some. This table holds 15,000 to 20,000 clones, 45% to 60% found once. For these receptors, no antigen is known. The sample consisted of CFSE-low (dividing) CD4+ T cells sorted from an allogeneic mixed lymphocyte reaction. All receptors derive from a human donor in good health; the cells came from an allogeneic mixed lymphocyte reaction.

V is TRBV6-5 and J is TRBJ1-1, with D tentatively TRBD1 (6 bases). Germline V lookup: CDR1 MNHEY, CDR2 SVGAGI. This CDR3 region has 16 residues. V was trimmed by 3 bases and J by 1 base, leaving 15 bases between them. Here the CDR3 DNA reads TGTGCCAGCAGTTATTTGCAGGGGAGAGCGAACACTGAAGCTTTCTTT. Protein sequence: CASSYLQGRANTEAFF.

This clone ranks as medium-sized. The V call is TRBV7-3, the J call TRBJ1-1; D is undetermined. V was clipped by 1 base and J by 2 bases, with 11 bases between them. Germline V gene data show CDR1 as SGHTA and CDR2 as FQGTGA. CDR3 length: 15 amino acids. The CDR3 DNA sequence: TGTGCCAGCAGCTTAAATTCTCCAGGAAACACTGAAGCTTTCTTT. The encoded protein is CASSLNSPGNTEAFF. The whole variable domain, remainder taken from reference TRBV7-3 and TRBJ1-1, is GAGVSQTPSNKVTEKGKYVELRCDPISGHTALYWYRQSLGQGPEFLIYFQGTGAADDSGLPNDRFFAVRPEGSVSTLKIQRTERGDSAVYLCASSLNSPGNTEAFFGQGTRLTVV.

Relative to its sample, this clone is medium-sized. The chain joins TRBV2 to TRBJ2-7; no definite D call. CDR3 length: 13 residues. V was cut by 4 bases and J by 7 bases, with 14 bases left in between. CDR1 is SNHLY, CDR2 FYNNEI, per germline. CDR3 region: CASSAPGRSEQYF. Here the CDR3 DNA reads TGTGCCAGCAGTGCGCCGGGCAGATCGGAGCAGTACTTC.

The CDR3 here is CASRGDGSYEQYF. The CDR3 coding sequence is TGTGCCAGCAGGGGGGACGGCTCCTACGAGCAGTACTTC. The V and J genes are TRBV2 and TRBJ2-7; D tentatively reads TRBD1 or TRBD2 (5 bases each). Between the trimmed V and J ends, which lost 6 bases and 0 bases, there was a span of 9 bases. This CDR3 is 13 amino acids long. In germline, CDR1 is SNHLY, CDR2 FYNNEI.

For the CDR3, the DNA is TGTGCCACCTGGGGCTACGAGCAGTACTTC. It translates to CATWGYEQYF. The V call is TRBV6-6, the J call TRBJ2-7; D gene uncertain. Germline V gene data show CDR1 as MNHNY and CDR2 as SVGAGI (reference sequence). V was shortened by 10 bases and J by 3 bases, with 7 bases between the two germline ends. The CDR3 is 10 amino acids.

This clone is medium-sized within its sample. This sequence joins TRBV10-3 and TRBJ2-5; D is ambiguous. In germline, CDR1 is ENHRY, CDR2 SYGVKD. The CDR3 loop spans 12 amino acids. V was clipped by 3 bases and J by 2 bases, with 4 bases between them. In nucleotides, the CDR3 is TGTGCCATCAGTGACTTTCAAGAGACCCAGTACTTC. This sequence encodes CAISDFQETQYF.

The CDR3 DNA is TGTGCCAGCATCGCCTCCAGATTGAACACTGAAGCTTTCTTT. Amino acid sequence: CASIASRLNTEAFF. The V call is TRBV6-5, the J call TRBJ1-1; D ambiguous. This CDR3 has 14 residues. CDR1 MNHEY and CDR2 SVGAGI come from the germline V gene. The germline V and J ends were trimmed by 7 bases and 0 bases, with 12 bases remaining between them.

The chain carries TRBV9 and TRBJ2-3; D is uncertain. In germline, CDR1 is SGDLS, CDR2 YYNGEE. The CDR3 extends over 14 amino acids. Deletions cut 0 bases from V and 4 bases from J, with 9 bases between. The CDR3 here is CASSVVELADTQYF. The CDR3, as DNA: TGTGCCAGCAGCGTAGTTGAGTTGGCAGATACGCAGTATTTT.

A single count supports this clone. The chain combines TRBV7-2 with TRBJ2-1, with 8 bases that match TRBD2. J lost 0 bases, V lost 6 bases, and 13 bases had no gene match. This CDR3 spans 18 amino acids. Looked up from germline, CDR1 is SGHTA and CDR2 is FQGNSA. CDR3 sequence reads: CASSHLLLAGSSYNEQFF. DNA for the CDR3: TGTGCCAGCAGTCACTTGTTATTAGCGGGGAGCTCCTACAATGAGCAGTTCTTC.